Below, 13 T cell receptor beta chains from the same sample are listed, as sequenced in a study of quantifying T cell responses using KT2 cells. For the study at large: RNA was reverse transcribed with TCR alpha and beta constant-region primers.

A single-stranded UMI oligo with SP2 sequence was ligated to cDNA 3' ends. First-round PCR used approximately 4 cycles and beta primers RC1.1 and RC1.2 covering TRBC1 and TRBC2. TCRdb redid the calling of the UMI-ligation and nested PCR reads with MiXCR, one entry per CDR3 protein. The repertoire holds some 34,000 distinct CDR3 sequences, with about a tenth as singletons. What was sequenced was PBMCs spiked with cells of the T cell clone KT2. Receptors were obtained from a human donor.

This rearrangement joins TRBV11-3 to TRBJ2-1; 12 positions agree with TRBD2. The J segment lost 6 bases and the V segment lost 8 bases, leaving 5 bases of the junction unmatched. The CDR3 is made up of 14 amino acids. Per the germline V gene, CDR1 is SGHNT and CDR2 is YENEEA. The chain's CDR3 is CASLAGGPINEQFF. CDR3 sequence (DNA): TGTGCCAGCCTAGCGGGAGGGCCTATCAATGAGCAGTTCTTC.

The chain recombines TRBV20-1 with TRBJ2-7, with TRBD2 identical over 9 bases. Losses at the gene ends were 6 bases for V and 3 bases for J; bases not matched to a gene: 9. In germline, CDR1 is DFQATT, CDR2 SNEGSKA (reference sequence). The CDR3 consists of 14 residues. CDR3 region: CSAKASGENYEQYF. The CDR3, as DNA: TGCAGTGCCAAGGCTAGCGGGGAGAACTACGAGCAGTACTTC.

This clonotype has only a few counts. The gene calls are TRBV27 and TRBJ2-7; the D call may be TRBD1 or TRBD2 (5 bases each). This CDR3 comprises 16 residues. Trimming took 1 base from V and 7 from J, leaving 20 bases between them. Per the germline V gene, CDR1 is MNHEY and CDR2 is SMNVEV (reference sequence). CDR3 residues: CASSLYVDGGTSEQYF. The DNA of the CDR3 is TGTGCCAGCAGTTTATATGTAGATGGTGGGACGAGTGAGCAGTACTTC.

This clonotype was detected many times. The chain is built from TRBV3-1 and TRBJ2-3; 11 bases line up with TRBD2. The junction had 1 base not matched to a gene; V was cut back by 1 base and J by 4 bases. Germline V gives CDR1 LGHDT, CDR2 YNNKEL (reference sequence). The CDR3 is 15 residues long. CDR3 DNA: TGTGCCAGCAGCCAAGTAGCGGGAGGGGCAGATACGCAGTATTTT. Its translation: CASSQVAGGADTQYF.

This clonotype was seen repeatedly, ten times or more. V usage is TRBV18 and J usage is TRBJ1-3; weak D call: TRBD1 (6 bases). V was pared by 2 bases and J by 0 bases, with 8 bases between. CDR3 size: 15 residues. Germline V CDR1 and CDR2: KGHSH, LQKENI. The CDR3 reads CASSPGQSSGNTIYF. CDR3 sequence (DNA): TGTGCCAGCTCACCAGGACAGAGCTCTGGAAACACCATATATTTT.

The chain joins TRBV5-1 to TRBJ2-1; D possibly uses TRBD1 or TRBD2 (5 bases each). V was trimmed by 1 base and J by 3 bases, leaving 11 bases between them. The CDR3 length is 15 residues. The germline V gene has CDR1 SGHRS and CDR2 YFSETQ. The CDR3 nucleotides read TGCGCCAGCAGCTTGTCGGGGACCGACTACAATGAGCAGTTCTTC. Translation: CASSLSGTDYNEQFF.

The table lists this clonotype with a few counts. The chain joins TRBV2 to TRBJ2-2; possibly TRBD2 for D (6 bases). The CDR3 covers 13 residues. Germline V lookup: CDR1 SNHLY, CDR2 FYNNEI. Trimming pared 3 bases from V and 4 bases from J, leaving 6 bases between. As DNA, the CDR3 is TGTGCCAGCAGTGACGGGGGCACCGGGGAGCTGTTTTTT. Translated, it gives CASSDGGTGELFF.

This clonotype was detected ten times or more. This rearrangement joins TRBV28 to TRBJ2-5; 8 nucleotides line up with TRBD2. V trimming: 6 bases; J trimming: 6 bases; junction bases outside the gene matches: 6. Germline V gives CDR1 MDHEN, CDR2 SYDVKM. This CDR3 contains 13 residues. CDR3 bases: TGTGCCAGCAGCCCGACTAGCGCTAAGACCCAGTACTTC. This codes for CASSPTSAKTQYF.

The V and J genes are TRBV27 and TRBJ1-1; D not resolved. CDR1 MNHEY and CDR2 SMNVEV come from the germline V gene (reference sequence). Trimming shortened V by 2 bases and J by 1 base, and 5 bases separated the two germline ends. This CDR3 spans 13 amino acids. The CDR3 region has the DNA TGTGCCAGCAGTTTAAAGGAGAACACTGAAGCTTTCTTT. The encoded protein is CASSLKENTEAFF.

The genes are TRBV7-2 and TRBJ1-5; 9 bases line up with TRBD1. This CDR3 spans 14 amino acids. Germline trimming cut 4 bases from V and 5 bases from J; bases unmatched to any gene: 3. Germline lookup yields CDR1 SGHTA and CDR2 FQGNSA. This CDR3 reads CASSSWTGDQPQHF. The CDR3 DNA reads TGTGCCAGCAGCTCCTGGACAGGGGATCAGCCCCAGCATTTT.

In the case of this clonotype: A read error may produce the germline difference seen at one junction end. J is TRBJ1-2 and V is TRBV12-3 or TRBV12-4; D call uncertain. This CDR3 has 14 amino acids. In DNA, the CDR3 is TGTGCCAGCAGCCAACCGTACAGAGACTATGGCTGCACCTTC. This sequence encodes CASSQPYRDYGCTF.

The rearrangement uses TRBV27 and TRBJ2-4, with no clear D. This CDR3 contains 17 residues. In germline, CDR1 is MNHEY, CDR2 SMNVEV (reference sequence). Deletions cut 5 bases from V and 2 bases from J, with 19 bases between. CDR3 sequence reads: CASSPSPWIRTKNIQYF. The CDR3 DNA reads TGTGCCAGCAGTCCCAGCCCCTGGATTCGGACCAAAAACATTCAGTACTTC.

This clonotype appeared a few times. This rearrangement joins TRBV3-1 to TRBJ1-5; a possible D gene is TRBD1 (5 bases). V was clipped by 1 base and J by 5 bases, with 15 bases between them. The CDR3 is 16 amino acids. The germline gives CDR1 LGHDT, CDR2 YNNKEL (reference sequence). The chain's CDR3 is CASSQGGYGGYQPQHF. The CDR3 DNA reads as TGTGCCAGCAGCCAAGGGGGCTATGGAGGCTATCAGCCCCAGCATTTT. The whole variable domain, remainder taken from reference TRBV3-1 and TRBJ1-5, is DTAVSQTPKYLVTQMGNDKSIKCEQNLGHDTMYWYKQDSKKFLKIMFSYNNKELIINETVPNRFSPKSPDKAHLNLHINSLELGDSAVYFCASSQGGYGGYQPQHFGDGTRLSIL.